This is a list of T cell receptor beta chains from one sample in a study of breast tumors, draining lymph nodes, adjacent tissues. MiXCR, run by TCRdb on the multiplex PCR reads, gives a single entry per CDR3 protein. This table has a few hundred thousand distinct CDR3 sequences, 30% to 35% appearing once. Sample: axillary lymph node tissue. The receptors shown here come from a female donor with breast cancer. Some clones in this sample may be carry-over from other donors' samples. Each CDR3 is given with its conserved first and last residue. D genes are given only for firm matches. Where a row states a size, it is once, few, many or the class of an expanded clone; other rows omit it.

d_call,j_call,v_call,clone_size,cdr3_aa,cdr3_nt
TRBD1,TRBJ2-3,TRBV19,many,CASKTGYTDTQYF,TGTGCCAGTAAGACAGGGTACACAGATACGCAGTATTTT
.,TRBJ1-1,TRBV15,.,CATSRDFDTNTEAFF,TGTGCCACCAGCAGAGATTTCGACACCAACACTGAAGCTTTCTTT
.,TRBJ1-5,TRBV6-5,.,CASSYSIWVSQHF,TGTGCCAGCAGTTACTCGATATGGGTTTCCCAGCATTTT
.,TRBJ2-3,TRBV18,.,CASSPQTSSTDTQYF,TGTGCCAGCTCACCACAAACAAGTAGCACAGATACGCAGTATTTT
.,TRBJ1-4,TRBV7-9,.,CASSYTVWGGSNEKLFF,TGTGCCAGCAGCTATACCGTGTGGGGCGGATCTAATGAAAAACTGTTTTTT
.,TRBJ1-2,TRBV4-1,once,CASSQDQWGFSGYTF,TGCGCCAGCAGCCAAGATCAGTGGGGCTTTTCTGGCTACACCTTC
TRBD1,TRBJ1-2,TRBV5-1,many,CASSSGTGRGYGYTF,TGCGCCAGCAGCTCTGGGACAGGGAGAGGCTATGGCTACACCTTC
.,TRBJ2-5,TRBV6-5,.,CAGSPGEAGTQYF,TGTGCCGGCAGTCCAGGGGAGGCCGGGACCCAGTACTTC
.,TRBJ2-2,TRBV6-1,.,CASSEEGTRAGELFF,TGTGCCAGCAGTGAAGAAGGCACCAGGGCCGGGGAGCTGTTTTTT
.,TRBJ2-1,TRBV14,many,CASSQDGTSSYNEQFF,TGTGCCAGCAGCCAAGATGGAACTAGCTCCTACAATGAGCAGTTCTTC
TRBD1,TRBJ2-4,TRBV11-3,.,CASSLGTGGVKNIQYF,TGTGCCAGCAGCTTGGGGACAGGGGGCGTCAAAAACATTCAGTACTTC
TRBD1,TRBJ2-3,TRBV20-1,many,CSATPGGRTSTDTQYF,TGCAGTGCCACCCCAGGGGGCCGAACTAGCACAGATACGCAGTATTTT
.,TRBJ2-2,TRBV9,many,CASSVLQGAGELFF,TGTGCCAGCAGCGTCCTGCAGGGAGCCGGGGAGCTGTTTTTT
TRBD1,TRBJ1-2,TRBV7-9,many,CASSLAGTGNSNYGYTF,TGTGCCAGCAGCTTAGCCGGGACAGGCAATTCTAACTATGGCTACACCTTC
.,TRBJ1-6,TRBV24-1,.,CATSERTDYNSPLHF,TGTGCCACCAGTGAAAGGACAGATTATAATTCACCCCTCCACTTT
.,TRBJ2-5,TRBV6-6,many,CASSPGVRDLQETQYF,TGTGCCAGCAGCCCGGGGGTGCGGGACCTCCAAGAGACCCAGTACTTC
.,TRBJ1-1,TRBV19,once,CASSPPTGTAEAFF,TGTGCCAGTAGCCCGCCCACAGGGACGGCTGAAGCTTTCTTT
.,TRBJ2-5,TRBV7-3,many,CASSSRGEQETQYF,TGTGCCAGCAGCTCTAGAGGGGAACAAGAGACCCAGTACTTC
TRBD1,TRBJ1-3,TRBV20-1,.,CSAAGDRGPGNTIYF,TGCAGTGCTGCAGGGGACAGGGGGCCTGGAAACACCATATATTTT
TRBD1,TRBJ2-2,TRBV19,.,CASSPVPGQGAGELFF,TGTGCCAGCAGTCCAGTACCGGGACAGGGGGCCGGGGAGCTGTTTTTT
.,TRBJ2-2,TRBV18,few,CASSEQGRGTGELFF,TGTGCCAGCTCAGAACAGGGCCGGGGCACCGGGGAGCTGTTTTTT
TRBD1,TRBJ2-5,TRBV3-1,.,CASSPRQGQWEETQYF,TGTGCCAGCAGCCCACGACAGGGCCAGTGGGAAGAGACCCAGTACTTC
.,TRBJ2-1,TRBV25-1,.,CASSAKGNYNEQFF,TGTGCCAGCAGTGCCAAGGGGAACTACAATGAGCAGTTCTTC
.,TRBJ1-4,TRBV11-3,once,CASSGGLTGKLFF,TGTGCCAGCAGCGGAGGGCTTACTGGAAAACTGTTTTTT
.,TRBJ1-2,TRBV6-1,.,CASRGTSGYTF,TGTGCCAGCAGGGGGACTAGCGGTTACACCTTC